This TCR beta chain was sequenced in a study of cytomegalovirus exposure and HLA in healthy donors. General observations from the study: The TCR clusters that emerged in the first cohort tended, a later analysis found, to co-occur in the 95 to 150 validation repertoires. In vitro confirmation showed three CMV-associated chains to be CMV antigen specific.

From germline, CDR1 is MNHEY and CDR2 SMNVEV (reference sequence). The CDR3 totals 16 residues. V lost 6 bases to trimming and J lost 5 bases, with 20 bases between them. As regards this clone: Its antigen is not identified.

The repertoire was sequenced with immunoSEQ multiplex PCR; TCRdb's copy has only in-frame clones and lacks some. This sample carries 250,000 to 350,000 clones, 70% to 90% of them seen once, and the ten largest clones take over 0.8%. Among the 120 subjects of the validation cohort, separate from the approximately 700-subject first cohort, were the donors. The sequence was collected from a young woman in good health and CMV-seronegative. V gene TRBV27 combines with J gene TRBJ2-1; perhaps TRBD2 as D (6 bases). Sequenced sample: PBMCs. The CDR3 protein is CASRSTALSGDNEQFF. The CDR3 DNA reads as TGTGCCAGCAGGTCAACCGCCCTCTCGGGGGACAATGAGCAGTTCTTC.